The clone carrying this T cell receptor (beta chain) occurred many times. The data were obtained in a study of T cell repertoires in cytomegalovirus infection. CDR1 SGHVS and CDR2 FNYEAQ come from the germline V gene. The V end was cut by 5 bases, the J end by 9 bases, with 8 bases between. This CDR3 has 11 residues. TCRdb reprocessed the reads via MiXCR and lists one record per CDR3 protein. The table shows 400,000 or so distinct CDR3 sequences, with about 33% occurring only once. The sequence was collected from a human donor in good health (CMV status not recorded). Some clones in this sample may be carry-over from other donors' samples. The V and J genes are TRBV7-6 and TRBJ2-1; D remains unclear. The sequenced sample was PBMCs. In DNA, the CDR3 is TGTGCCAGCAGCGGGCGATCTGAGCAGTTCTTC. This gives the protein CASSGRSEQFF.